Included here is one T cell receptor beta chain sequence, with context. The target antigen is unknown. The data were taken from a study of cytomegalovirus exposure and HLA in healthy donors. Findings and caveats of the study: A later analysis linked 15,000 to 20,000 TCR beta sequences to HLA alleles at 0.05 false discovery rate. Data from an earlier analysis indicated that most TCR beta V segments were productive either about 87% or about 30% of the time. CMV antigen specificity was confirmed in vitro for three CMV-associated chains.

The PCR made use of 60 Vbeta and 13 Jbeta primers. Assay used: immunoSEQ multiplex PCR; TCRdb lists only in-frame clones, some missing. The sample table sets out under 200,000 clones. This receptor was obtained from a young man in good health and CMV-seronegative. The sequenced sample was PBMCs.

CDR3 sequence: CASSTDRESTDTQYF. Written as DNA, the CDR3 is TGCGCCAGCAGCACGGACAGGGAGAGCACAGATACGCAGTATTTT. This chain uses TRBV5-1 with TRBJ2-3; 8 bases agree with TRBD1. The CDR3 is 15 residues long. V lost 4 bases, J lost 0 bases, and 4 bases stayed unmatched. Germline loops: CDR1 SGHRS, CDR2 YFSETQ. Combining the CDR3 with reference TRBV5-1 and TRBJ2-3 gives the whole variable domain KAGVTQTPRYLIKTRGQQVTLSCSPISGHRSVSWYQQTPGQGLQFLFEYFSETQRNKGNFPGRFSGRQFSNSRSEMNVSTLELGDSALYLCASSTDRESTDTQYFGPGTRLTVL.